The rows below give T cell receptor beta chains drawn from one sample of a study of response to subunit inactivated influenza vaccine. TCRdb ran MiXCR on the RT-PCR reads and lists one entry per CDR3 protein. The top ten hold under 3.5% of the sample, which has some 540,000 distinct CDR3 sequences, around a quarter seen once. The same sample was also studied in work on T cells expressing NK-cell markers.

Specimen: CD4+ T cells sorted from PBMCs, collected 11 to 12 days after vaccination. These receptors were collected from a man aged 50-59 years who received an inactivated influenza vaccine. Each CDR3 is given with its conserved first and last residue. D genes are given only for firm matches. Size values are once, few and many counts, or a class for expanded clones, and some rows have none.

d_gene	abundance	j_gene	v_gene	CDR3aa	CDR3nt
TRBD1	few	TRBJ1-1	TRBV20-1	CSARTGGYTEAFF	TGCAGTGCGCGGACAGGGGGGTACACTGAAGCTTTCTTT
TRBD1	NA	TRBJ1-5	TRBV6-1	CASSTGQGGMNQPQHF	TGTGCCAGCAGCACCGGACAGGGTGGTATGAATCAGCCCCAGCATTTT
NA	few	TRBJ2-7	TRBV7-8	CASSSFSGTKSSYEQYF	TGTGCCAGCAGCTCATTTTCCGGGACAAAAAGCTCCTACGAGCAGTACTTC
NA	NA	TRBJ1-4	TRBV20-1	CSARTAIPLQKLFF	TGCAGTGCTAGGACAGCGATCCCCTTGCAAAAACTGTTTTTT
NA	few	TRBJ2-3	TRBV5-1	CASSLGSGSSTDTQYF	TGCGCCAGCAGCTTGGGGAGCGGGTCCAGCACAGATACGCAGTATTTT
NA	NA	TRBJ2-1	TRBV12-3/TRBV12-4	CASSKQGGPYNEQFF	TGTGCCAGCAGCAAACAGGGGGGGCCCTACAATGAGCAGTTCTTC
TRBD1	once	TRBJ1-1	TRBV20-1	CSARGTGFGAFF	TGCAGTGCTAGGGGGACAGGGTTTGGAGCTTTCTTT
NA	NA	TRBJ2-2	TRBV13	CASSLEGTGRWTGELFF	TGTGCCAGCAGCTTAGAAGGAACGGGGAGGTGGACCGGGGAGCTGTTTTTT
TRBD2	NA	TRBJ2-3	TRBV7-2	CASSFGSGGTKNTQYF	TGTGCCAGCAGCTTTGGAAGCGGGGGGACGAAGAATACGCAGTATTTT
NA	few	TRBJ1-5	TRBV6-1	CASSEDRKSSLNNQPQHF	TGTGCCAGCAGTGAAGACAGGAAATCGTCGCTTAACAATCAGCCCCAGCATTTT
TRBD1	NA	TRBJ2-7	TRBV6-2/TRBV6-3	CASISGTGRYEQYF	TGTGCCAGCATTTCCGGGACAGGGAGGTACGAGCAGTACTTC
NA	NA	TRBJ1-2	TRBV5-1	CASSGTTNNYGYTF	TGCGCCAGCAGCGGCACAACAAATAACTATGGCTACACCTTC
NA	NA	TRBJ2-7	TRBV30	CAWSAGLTYEQYF	TGTGCCTGGAGTGCGGGACTTACCTACGAGCAGTACTTC
TRBD2	NA	TRBJ2-5	TRBV5-4	CASSWGGRTEETQYF	TGTGCCAGCAGTTGGGGGGGACGGACGGAAGAGACCCAGTACTTC
NA	few	TRBJ1-1	TRBV20-1	CSARVRPSSEAFF	TGCAGTGCTAGAGTCCGACCCAGCTCTGAAGCTTTCTTT
NA	few	TRBJ1-2	TRBV4-2	CASSQEDKNYGYTF	TGTGCCAGCAGCCAAGAAGACAAGAACTATGGCTACACCTTC
NA	NA	TRBJ2-3	TRBV18	CASSLFVWGGTDTQYF	TGTGCCAGCTCACTTTTCGTTTGGGGTGGCACAGATACGCAGTATTTT
TRBD2	NA	TRBJ2-3	TRBV11-2	CASSSRAGTSGSVTDTQYF	TGTGCCAGCAGCTCCCGAGCGGGGACTAGCGGGAGTGTTACAGATACGCAGTATTTT
NA	NA	TRBJ1-1	TRBV5-1	CASSLPGSITEAFF	TGCGCCAGCAGCTTGCCAGGGAGTATCACTGAAGCTTTCTTT
TRBD1	few	TRBJ2-3	TRBV4-3	CASSQAGQADHTQYF	TGCGCCAGCAGCCAAGCGGGACAGGCAGATCATACGCAGTATTTT
NA	few	TRBJ2-3	TRBV12-3/TRBV12-4	CASRGNGDTQYF	TGTGCCAGCAGGGGTAACGGGGATACGCAGTATTTT
NA	NA	TRBJ2-1	TRBV20-1	CSAAGDSSYNEQFF	TGCAGTGCGGCGGGGGACAGCTCCTACAATGAGCAGTTCTTC
NA	many	TRBJ2-7	TRBV25-1	CASREAGSYEQYF	TGTGCCAGCAGGGAAGCAGGCTCCTACGAGCAGTACTTC
TRBD2	NA	TRBJ2-3	TRBV30	CAFTTSGRAKDTQYF	TGTGCTTTCACGACTAGCGGGAGGGCCAAAGATACGCAGTATTTT
TRBD1	NA	TRBJ2-7	TRBV2	CAISQLPTGPKRSYEQYF	TGTGCCATCTCGCAGTTACCGACAGGGCCGAAACGGTCCTACGAGCAGTACTTC
NA	few	TRBJ2-5	TRBV5-1	CASSSAGIGYQQETQYF	TGCGCCAGCAGCTCCGCTGGCATCGGATACCAACAAGAGACCCAGTACTTC
TRBD1	many	TRBJ2-7	TRBV6-2/TRBV6-3	CASSRTGAYEQYF	TGTGCCAGCAGTCGGACAGGGGCCTACGAGCAGTACTTC
TRBD2	few	TRBJ2-5	TRBV11-1	CASSSAGLAGGRGWKTQYF	TGTGCCAGCAGCTCCGCGGGACTAGCGGGGGGGCGGGGTTGGAAGACCCAGTACTTC
NA	many	TRBJ2-7	TRBV7-8	CASSPRGSYEQYF	TGTGCCAGCAGCCCCAGGGGATCCTACGAGCAGTACTTC
NA	NA	TRBJ2-3	TRBV5-6	CASSLDSLPATDTQYF	TGTGCCAGCAGCTTGGACAGCCTTCCAGCAACAGATACGCAGTATTTT
NA	few	TRBJ1-6	TRBV7-9	CASSFSPMDGSSPLHF	TGTGCCAGCAGCTTCTCCCCAATGGACGGGAGTTCACCCCTCCACTTT
TRBD2	few	TRBJ2-5	TRBV24-1	CATSDRTSGRETQYF	TGTGCCACCAGTGATCGGACTAGCGGGAGAGAGACCCAGTACTTC
TRBD2	few	TRBJ2-5	TRBV3-1	CASSRGLAGGQETQYF	TGTGCCAGCAGCCGGGGACTAGCGGGGGGCCAAGAGACCCAGTACTTC
NA	many	TRBJ2-7	TRBV5-1	CASSLAWGRTYEQYF	TGCGCCAGCAGCTTGGCCTGGGGCCGGACCTACGAGCAGTACTTC
NA	NA	TRBJ2-1	TRBV5-6	CASSFSAISSYNEQFF	TGTGCCAGCAGCTTCTCAGCGATCAGCTCCTACAATGAGCAGTTCTTC
NA	few	TRBJ2-1	TRBV10-3	CAISGSSEPRGEQFF	TGTGCCATCAGTGGCTCTAGCGAACCCCGGGGTGAGCAGTTCTTC
NA	few	TRBJ2-5	TRBV28	CASSTGQRRETQYF	TGTGCCAGCAGTACTGGACAGCGCAGGGAGACCCAGTACTTC
NA	NA	TRBJ2-1	TRBV7-6	CASSSGPWDNEQFF	TGTGCCAGCAGCTCGGGACCCTGGGACAATGAGCAGTTCTTC
NA	NA	TRBJ1-1	TRBV6-1	CASSESGIRGMNTEAFF	TGTGCCAGCAGTGAAAGCGGGATTCGGGGCATGAACACTGAAGCTTTCTTT
TRBD2	NA	TRBJ2-7	TRBV5-1	CASSLGSSGSVEQYF	TGCGCCAGCAGCTTGGGGTCTAGCGGGAGTGTCGAGCAGTACTTC
TRBD2	few	TRBJ2-7	TRBV7-2	CASSSDSGAFRSEQYF	TGTGCCAGCAGCTCCGATAGCGGGGCCTTTAGGAGTGAGCAGTACTTC
TRBD1	NA	TRBJ1-2	TRBV29-1	CSVVDPFLDRGTF	TGCAGCGTTGTAGATCCGTTCCTGGACAGGGGCACCTTC
TRBD1	few	TRBJ1-2	TRBV5-5	CASSKGQEPYGYTF	TGTGCCAGCAGCAAAGGACAGGAGCCCTATGGCTACACCTTC
NA	NA	TRBJ2-5	TRBV28	CASSARDPTQETQYF	TGTGCCAGCAGTGCCCGGGATCCCACCCAAGAGACCCAGTACTTC
NA	few	TRBJ1-1	TRBV7-9	CASTLGGADLNTEAFF	TGTGCCAGCACCCTAGGGGGGGCCGACTTGAACACTGAAGCTTTCTTT
NA	NA	TRBJ1-5	TRBV7-8	CASSLERVHTNLAQHF	TGTGCCAGCAGCTTAGAAAGAGTACACACCAATCTGGCCCAGCATTTT
NA	NA	TRBJ2-7	TRBV6-2/TRBV6-3	CASSKGGISYEQYF	TGTGCCAGCAGTAAGGGGGGGATCTCCTACGAGCAGTACTTC
NA	NA	TRBJ1-2	TRBV5-1	CASSPGRLYGYTF	TGCGCCAGCAGCCCTGGACGGCTCTATGGCTACACCTTC
TRBD2	NA	TRBJ2-7	TRBV20-1	CSARATGTSSHEQYF	TGCAGTGCTAGAGCAACCGGGACTAGCTCCCACGAGCAGTACTTC
NA	NA	TRBJ2-4	TRBV28	CASSLGRRAKNIQYF	TGTGCCAGCAGTTTAGGGAGGCGGGCCAAAAACATTCAGTACTTC
TRBD2	few	TRBJ2-2	TRBV4-2	CASSQDGGRAGNTGELFF	TGTGCCAGCAGCCAAGACGGGGGGAGGGCCGGGAACACCGGGGAGCTGTTTTTT